One and the same sample provided the 2 T cell receptor beta chains below, sequenced in a study of blood T cell repertoires in COVID-19. This table comes from immunoSEQ multiplex PCR, and its TCRdb copy is limited to in-frame clones, with some not included. Seen here are about 190,000 clones, 80% to 90% observed once, and the top ten hold roughly 5.3%. The material sequenced was peripheral blood. All receptors derive from a woman aged 70-85 years with active or convalescent COVID-19.

V usage is TRBV21-1 and J usage is TRBJ2-5; TRBD2, the D gene given by the table, was not confirmed from the DNA. TRBV21-1 is a pseudogene segment. The CDR3 is made up of 10 amino acids. The CDR3 coding sequence is TGTGCCAGCACCGGGGAGACCCAGTACTTC. Its protein is CASTGETQYF.

The chain is built from TRBV2 and TRBJ1-1; D is ambiguous. Trimming pared 6 bases from V and 11 bases from J, leaving 16 bases between. CDR3 size: 12 residues. From germline, CDR1 is SNHLY and CDR2 FYNNEI. The CDR3 reads CASRFGGFGAFF. CDR3 DNA sequence: TGTGCCAGCAGATTCGGCGGTTTTGGGGCTTTCTTT.